This T cell receptor beta chain was recovered during a study of CD8+ T cells in alopecia areata. This clone occurred a few times. This sample also contains other DNA sequences that code for the same CDR3. Indicated treatment: oral pan-JAK inhibitor, 5-10 mg twice daily. Extraction of RNA preceded its reverse transcription into cDNA, which served as the sequencing template. Sequencing was performed with immunoSEQ multiplex PCR; in TCRdb, only in-frame clones are kept and a portion is missing. The data contain about 190,000 clones, under 60% of them seen just once; the ten biggest clones take up around 12%. Trimming shortened V by 2 bases and J by 1 base, and 9 bases separated the two germline ends. Germline CDR1 reads SQVTM; CDR2 reads ANQGSEA. The CDR3 runs 13 residues.

This specimen was CD8+ T cells sorted from blood, taken at week 24, from a patient treated with tofacitinib. The source is a human donor with alopecia areata. The V and J genes are TRBV29-1 and TRBJ2-7; D might be TRBD1 or TRBD2, each matching 6 bases. CDR3 nucleotides: TGCAGCGTTGAAAGGGGGGATTCCTACGAGCAGTACTTC. Protein sequence: CSVERGDSYEQYF.